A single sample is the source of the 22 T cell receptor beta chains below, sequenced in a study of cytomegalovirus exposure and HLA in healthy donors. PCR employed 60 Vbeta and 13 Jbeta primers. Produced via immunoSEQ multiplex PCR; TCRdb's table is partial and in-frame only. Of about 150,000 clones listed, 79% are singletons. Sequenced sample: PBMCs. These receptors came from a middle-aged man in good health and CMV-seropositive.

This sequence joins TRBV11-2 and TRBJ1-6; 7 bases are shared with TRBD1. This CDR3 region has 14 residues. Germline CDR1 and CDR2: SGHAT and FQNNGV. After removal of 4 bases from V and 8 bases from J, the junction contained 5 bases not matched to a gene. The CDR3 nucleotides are TGTGCCAGCAGCTCGAACAGGGGTTATTCACCCCTCCACTTT. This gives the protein CASSSNRGYSPLHF. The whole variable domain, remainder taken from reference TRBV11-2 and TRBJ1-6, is EAGVAQSPRYKIIEKRQSVAFWCNPISGHATLYWYQQILGQGPKLLIQFQNNGVVDDSQLPKDRFSAERLKGVDSTLKIQPAKLEDSAVYLCASSSNRGYSPLHFGNGTRLTVT.

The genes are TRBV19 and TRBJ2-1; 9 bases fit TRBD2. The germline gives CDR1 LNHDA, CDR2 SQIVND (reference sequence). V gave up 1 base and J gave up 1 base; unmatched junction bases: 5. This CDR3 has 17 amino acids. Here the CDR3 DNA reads TGTGCCAGTAGTATAGTTGGCGGGGGGGGATCCTACAATGAGCAGTTCTTC. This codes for CASSIVGGGGSYNEQFF.

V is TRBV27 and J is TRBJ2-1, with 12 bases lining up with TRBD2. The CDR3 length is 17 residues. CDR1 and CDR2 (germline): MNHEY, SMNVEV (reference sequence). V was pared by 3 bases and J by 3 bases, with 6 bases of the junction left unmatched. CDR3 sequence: CASSFYGLAGNYNEQFF. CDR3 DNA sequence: TGTGCCAGCAGTTTCTACGGACTAGCGGGGAACTACAATGAGCAGTTCTTC.

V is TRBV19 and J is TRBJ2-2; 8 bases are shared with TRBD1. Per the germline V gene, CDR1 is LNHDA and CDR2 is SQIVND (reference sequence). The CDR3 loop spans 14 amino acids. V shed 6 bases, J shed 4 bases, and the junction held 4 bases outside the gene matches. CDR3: CASRSRGPTGELFF. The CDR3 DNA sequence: TGTGCCAGTAGAAGCAGGGGGCCCACCGGGGAGCTGTTTTTT.

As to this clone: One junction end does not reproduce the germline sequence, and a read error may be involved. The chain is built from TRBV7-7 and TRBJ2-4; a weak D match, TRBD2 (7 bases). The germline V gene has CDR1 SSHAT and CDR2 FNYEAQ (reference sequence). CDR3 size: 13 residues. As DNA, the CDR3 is TGTGCTAGCAGCACCCACAGGGAGGGCATTCAGTACTTC. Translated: CASSTHREGIQYF.

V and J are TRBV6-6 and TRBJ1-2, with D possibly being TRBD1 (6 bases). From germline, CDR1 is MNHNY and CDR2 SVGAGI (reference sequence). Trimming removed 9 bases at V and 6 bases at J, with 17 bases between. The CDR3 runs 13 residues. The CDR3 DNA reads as TGTGCCAGTAGGACAGAAATAATAGATGGCTACACCTTC. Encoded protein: CASRTEIIDGYTF.

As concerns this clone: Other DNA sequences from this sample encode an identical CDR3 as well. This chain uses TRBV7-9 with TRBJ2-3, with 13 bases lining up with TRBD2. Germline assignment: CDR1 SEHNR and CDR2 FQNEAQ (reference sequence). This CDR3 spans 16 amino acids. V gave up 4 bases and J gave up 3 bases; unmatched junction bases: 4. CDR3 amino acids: CASSSGLAGVTDTQYF. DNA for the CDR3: TGTGCCAGCAGCTCCGGACTAGCGGGAGTAACAGATACGCAGTATTTT.

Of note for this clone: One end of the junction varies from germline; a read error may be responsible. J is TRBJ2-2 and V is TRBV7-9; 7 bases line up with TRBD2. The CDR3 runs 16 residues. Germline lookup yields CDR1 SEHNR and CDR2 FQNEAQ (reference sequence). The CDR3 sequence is CSSSKVGLPDTGELFF. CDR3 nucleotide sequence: TGTTCCAGCAGTAAAGTGGGACTACCAGACACCGGGGAGCTGTTTTTT.

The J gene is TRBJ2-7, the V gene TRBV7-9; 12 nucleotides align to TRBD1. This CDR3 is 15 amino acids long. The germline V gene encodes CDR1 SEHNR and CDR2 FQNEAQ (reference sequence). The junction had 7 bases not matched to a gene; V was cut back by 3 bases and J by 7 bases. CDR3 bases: TGTGCCAGCAGCTTGGGGACAGGGGGCTATAAGGAGCAGTACTTC. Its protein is CASSLGTGGYKEQYF.

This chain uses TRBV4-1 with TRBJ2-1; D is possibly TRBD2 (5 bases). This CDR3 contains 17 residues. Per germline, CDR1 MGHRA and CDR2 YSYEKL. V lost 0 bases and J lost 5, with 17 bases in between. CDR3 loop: CASSQEGSGVDNNEQFF. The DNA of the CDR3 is TGCGCCAGCAGCCAAGAAGGAAGCGGAGTTGATAACAATGAGCAGTTCTTC.

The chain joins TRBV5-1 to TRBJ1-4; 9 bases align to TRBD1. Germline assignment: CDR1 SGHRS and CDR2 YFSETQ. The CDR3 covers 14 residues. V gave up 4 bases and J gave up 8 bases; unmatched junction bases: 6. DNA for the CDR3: TGCGCCAGCAGCCCACAGGGGGCGGGGGAAAAACTGTTTTTT. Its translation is CASSPQGAGEKLFF.

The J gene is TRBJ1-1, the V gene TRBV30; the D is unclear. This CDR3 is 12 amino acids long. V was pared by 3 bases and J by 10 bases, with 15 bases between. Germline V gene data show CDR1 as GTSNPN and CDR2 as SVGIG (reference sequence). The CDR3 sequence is CAWRHSTGRAFF. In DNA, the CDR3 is TGTGCCTGGAGGCATTCCACGGGTCGAGCTTTCTTT.

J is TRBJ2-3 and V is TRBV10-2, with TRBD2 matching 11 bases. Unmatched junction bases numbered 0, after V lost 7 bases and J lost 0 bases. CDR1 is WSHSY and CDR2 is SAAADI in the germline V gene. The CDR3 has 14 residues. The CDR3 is CASTSGRSTDTQYF. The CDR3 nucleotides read TGCGCCAGCACTAGCGGGAGGAGCACAGATACGCAGTATTTT.

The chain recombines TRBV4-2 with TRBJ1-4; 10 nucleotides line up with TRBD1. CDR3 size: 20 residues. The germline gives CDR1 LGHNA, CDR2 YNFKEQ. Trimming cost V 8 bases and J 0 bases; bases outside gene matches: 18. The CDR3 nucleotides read TGTGCCAGCGGGTCCCCGGGCGGAGGGACAGGGGAATCAACTAATGAAAAACTGTTTTTT. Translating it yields CASGSPGGGTGESTNEKLFF.

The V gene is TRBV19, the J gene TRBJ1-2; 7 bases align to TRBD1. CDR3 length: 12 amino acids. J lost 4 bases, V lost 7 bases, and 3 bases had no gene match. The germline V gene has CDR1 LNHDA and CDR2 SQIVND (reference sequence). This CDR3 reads CASIQGGYGYTF. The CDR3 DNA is TGTGCCAGTATCCAGGGGGGCTATGGCTACACCTTC.

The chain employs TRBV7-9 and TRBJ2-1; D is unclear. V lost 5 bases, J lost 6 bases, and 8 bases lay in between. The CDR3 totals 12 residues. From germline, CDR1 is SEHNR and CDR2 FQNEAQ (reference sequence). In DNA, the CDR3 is TGTGCCAGCAGCCGAAATAGCAATGAGCAGTTCTTC. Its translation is CASSRNSNEQFF.

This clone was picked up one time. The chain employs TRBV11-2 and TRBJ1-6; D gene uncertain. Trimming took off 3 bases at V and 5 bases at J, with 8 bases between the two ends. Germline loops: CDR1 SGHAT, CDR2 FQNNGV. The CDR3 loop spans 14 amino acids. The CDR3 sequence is CASSFWSDNSPLHF. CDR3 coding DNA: TGTGCCAGCAGCTTTTGGTCAGATAATTCACCCCTCCACTTT.

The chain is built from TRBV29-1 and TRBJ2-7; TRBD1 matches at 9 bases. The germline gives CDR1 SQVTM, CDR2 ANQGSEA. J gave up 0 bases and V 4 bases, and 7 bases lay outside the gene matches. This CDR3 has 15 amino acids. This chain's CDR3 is CSVGGLTGGSYEQYF. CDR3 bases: TGCAGCGTTGGAGGTTTGACAGGGGGCTCCTACGAGCAGTACTTC.

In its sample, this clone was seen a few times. Here the CDR3 reads CASSTTDLNTEAFF. DNA of the CDR3: TGTGCCAGTAGCACGACAGACTTGAACACTGAAGCTTTCTTT. V usage is TRBV19 and J usage is TRBJ1-1, with D tentatively TRBD1 (5 bases). V was trimmed by 6 bases and J by 0 bases, leaving 11 bases between them. This CDR3 spans 14 amino acids. Per the germline V gene, CDR1 is LNHDA and CDR2 is SQIVND (reference sequence).

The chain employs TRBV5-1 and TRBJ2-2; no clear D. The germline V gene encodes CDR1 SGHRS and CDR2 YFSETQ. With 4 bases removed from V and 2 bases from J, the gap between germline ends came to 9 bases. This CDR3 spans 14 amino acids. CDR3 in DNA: TGCGCCAGCAGCCCATCCTATAACACCGGGGAGCTGTTTTTT. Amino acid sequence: CASSPSYNTGELFF.

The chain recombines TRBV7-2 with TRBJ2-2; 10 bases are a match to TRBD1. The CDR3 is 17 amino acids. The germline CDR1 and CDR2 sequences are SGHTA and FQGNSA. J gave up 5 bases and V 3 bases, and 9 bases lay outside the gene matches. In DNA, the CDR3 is TGTGCCAGCAGCTTTCCCCGGGGACAGGGGTTAACCGGGGAGCTGTTTTTT. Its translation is CASSFPRGQGLTGELFF.

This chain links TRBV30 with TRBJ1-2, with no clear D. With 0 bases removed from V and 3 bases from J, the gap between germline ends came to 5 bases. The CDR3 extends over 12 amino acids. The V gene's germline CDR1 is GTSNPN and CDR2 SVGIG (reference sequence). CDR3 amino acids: CAWSVTDYGYTF. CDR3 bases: TGTGCCTGGAGTGTAACAGACTATGGCTACACCTTC.